Shown below are 19 T cell receptor beta chains from a single sample sequenced in a study of molecular identifiers for immune sequencing clone quantification. TCRdb re-called the PCR reads through MiXCR, storing one row per CDR3 protein. The sample has 300,000 to 400,000 distinct CDR3 sequences, 24% seen once; the top ten hold about 0.7%. The source material was naive CD8+ T cells from blood, with Jurkat cell RNA spiked in. As to subset: FACS-sorted CD8+CD4-CCR7+CD45RA+ naive T cells. The origin of the receptors is a human donor in good health. Some libraries in this study had Jurkat cell RNA spiked in.

This clonotype appeared many times. This chain connects TRBV9 to TRBJ1-5; unclear D gene. The CDR3 contains 12 residues. Germline CDR1 is SGDLS and CDR2 is YYNGEE. V was clipped by 3 bases and J by 2 bases, with 3 bases between them. CDR3 residues: CASSGGNQPQHF. The DNA of the CDR3 is TGTGCCAGCAGCGGGGGCAATCAGCCCCAGCATTTT.

There are many counts of this clonotype. This rearrangement joins TRBV5-6 to TRBJ2-1; 10 nucleotides match TRBD2. Germline CDR1 SGHDT, CDR2 YYEEEE. J was trimmed by 9 bases and V by 4 bases; bases with no gene match: 1. CDR3 size: 12 residues. The CDR3 loop reads CASSRTSGEQFF. As DNA, the CDR3 is TGTGCCAGCAGCCGGACTAGCGGTGAGCAGTTCTTC.

This clonotype occurred a few times. J is TRBJ2-2 and V is TRBV12-3 or TRBV12-4; TRBD2 aligns across 13 bases. The CDR3 loop spans 19 amino acids. Trimming took 5 bases from V and 3 from J; bases not matched to a gene: 12. The CDR3 region has the DNA TGTGCCAGCAGTCTCCCCTGGACTAGCGGGAGTGTTGACACCGGGGAGCTGTTTTTT. It encodes CASSLPWTSGSVDTGELFF.

The chain is built from TRBV29-1 and TRBJ1-1, with D possibly TRBD1 on 6 matching bases. The length of the CDR3 is 12 residues. With 5 bases removed from V and 0 bases from J, the gap between germline ends came to 7 bases. CDR1 and CDR2 (germline): SQVTM, ANQGSEA. CDR3 DNA sequence: TGCAGCGTTACAGGGATGAACACTGAAGCTTTCTTT. This gives the protein CSVTGMNTEAFF.

This clonotype was observed many times. In nucleotides, the CDR3 is TGCAGTGCTAGAGACTTCCCTAGCGGGGAGTACGAGCAGTACTTC. Encoded protein: CSARDFPSGEYEQYF. This chain connects TRBV20-1 to TRBJ2-7; 9 bases align to TRBD2. Germline V gene data show CDR1 as DFQATT and CDR2 as SNEGSKA (reference sequence). This CDR3 is 15 amino acids long. Trimming took 0 bases from V and 4 from J; bases not matched to a gene: 7.

As for this clonotype: A much larger clonotype is one base distant, so this may be a read error. The chain has TRBV4-2 and TRBJ2-5; possibly TRBD2 for D (6 bases). The CDR3 has 16 amino acids. Per germline, CDR1 LGHNA and CDR2 YNFKEQ. V was cut by 1 base and J by 9 bases, with 21 bases left in between. The CDR3 sequence is CASSQGVGGPMEPQYF. DNA of the CDR3: TGTGCCAGCAGCCAAGGGGTGGGAGGCCCCATGGAGCCCCAGTACTTC.

This clonotype was found many times. V and J are TRBV7-9 and TRBJ2-4; TRBD1 matches 8 bases. This CDR3 region has 16 residues. The germline V gene encodes CDR1 SEHNR and CDR2 FQNEAQ (reference sequence). The V gene end was trimmed by 1 base and the J gene end by 0 bases; junction bases not matched to a gene: 2. CDR3 sequence reads: CASSLGQGQAKNIQYF. In DNA form, the CDR3 reads TGTGCCAGCAGCTTAGGACAGGGGCAAGCCAAAAACATTCAGTACTTC.

In this sample, this clonotype turned up a few times. Just one base apart from a much larger clone, this may be a read error. The genes are TRBV5-1 and TRBJ2-5, with D perhaps matching TRBD1 (5 bases). The CDR3 is made up of 14 amino acids. Germline assignment: CDR1 SGHRS and CDR2 YFSETQ. The CDR3 DNA sequence: TGCGCCAGAAGCTTGGTGGACAAAAGAGGGACCCAGTACTTC. Amino acid sequence: CARSLVDKRGTQYF.

As to this clonotype: A much larger clone sits a single nucleotide away, making a read error possible. The gene calls are TRBV14 and TRBJ1-2; D unresolved. The CDR3 spans 14 residues. The germline V gene has CDR1 SGHDN and CDR2 FVKESK. The V end lost 2 bases, the J end lost 8 bases, and 15 bases lay between the germline ends. Here the CDR3 reads CASSQYRTSQGYTF. CDR3 in DNA: TGTGCCAGCAGCCAATATCGAACAAGCCAAGGCTACACCTTC.

A few counts support this clonotype. This chain joins TRBV27 and TRBJ1-5; D is unresolved. V shed 0 bases and J shed 5 bases, with 5 bases lying between them. CDR1 MNHEY and CDR2 SMNVEV come from the germline V gene (reference sequence). CDR3 length: 13 residues. The DNA of the CDR3 is TGTGCCAGCAGTTTATCGTTGGATCAGCCCCAGCATTTT. This encodes CASSLSLDQPQHF.

On this clonotype: Since a much larger clone is just one base distant, this may be a read error. The chain employs TRBV4-3 and TRBJ1-1, with D hard to call. Looked up from germline, CDR1 is LGHNA and CDR2 is YSLEER. The CDR3 length is 15 residues. CDR3 amino acids: CASSQDRSRNTEAYF. Written as DNA, the CDR3 is TGCGCCAGCAGCCAAGATAGGTCCAGAAACACTGAAGCTTACTTT.

The chain links TRBV4-1 to TRBJ1-5, with unresolved D. The CDR3 runs 16 residues. Trimming removed 0 bases from V and 4 bases from J, with 13 bases in between. Looked up from germline, CDR1 is MGHRA and CDR2 is YSYEKL. CDR3 loop: CASSQDFVADNQPQHF. The DNA for the CDR3 is TGCGCCAGCAGCCAAGATTTTGTGGCAGATAATCAGCCCCAGCATTTT.

This clonotype was picked up a small number of times. The chain recombines TRBV4-3 with TRBJ2-2; weak D call: TRBD1 (6 bases). Trimming pared 1 base from V and 1 base from J, leaving 10 bases between. Per the germline V gene, CDR1 is LGHNA and CDR2 is YSLEER. This CDR3 region has 16 residues. CDR3 sequence (DNA): TGCGCCAGCAGCCAAGCGGGCAGGGGGAACACCGGGGAGCTGTTTTTT. Its protein is CASSQAGRGNTGELFF.

The chain links TRBV6-2 or TRBV6-3 to TRBJ1-5; 9 positions agree with TRBD1. CDR1 and CDR2 from the germline V gene are MNHEY and SVGEGT. This CDR3 is built from 17 residues. V shed 4 bases, J shed 5 bases, and the junction held 12 bases outside the gene matches. Written as DNA, the CDR3 is TGTGCCAGCAGTTCCATGCCCGGGACAGGGTTGCATCAGCCCCAGCATTTT. Protein sequence: CASSSMPGTGLHQPQHF.

This clonotype has at least ten counts. The chain couples TRBV11-2 to TRBJ1-1; D is uncertain. Looked up from germline, CDR1 is SGHAT and CDR2 is FQNNGV. This CDR3 has 13 amino acids. Trimming pared 8 bases from V and 0 bases from J, leaving 10 bases between. This CDR3 is CASFNALNTEAFF. DNA for the CDR3: TGTGCCAGCTTCAACGCCTTGAACACTGAAGCTTTCTTT.

A word on this clonotype: At one end, the junction sequence differs from germline, possibly due to a read error. The chain is built from TRBV7-9 and TRBJ2-1; 7 bases map to TRBD2. The CDR3 has 16 residues. CDR1 is SEHNR and CDR2 is FQNEAQ in the germline V gene (reference sequence). CDR3 region: CTSSSIAGSSYNEQFF. DNA for the CDR3: TGTACCAGCAGTTCGATAGCGGGTAGCTCCTACAATGAGCAGTTCTTC.

Comments on this clonotype: One base away lies a much larger clone, so this may be a sequencing read error. V usage is TRBV7-9 and J usage is TRBJ2-5, with no clear D. The CDR3 covers 12 residues. Per germline, CDR1 SEHNR and CDR2 FQNEAQ (reference sequence). DNA for the CDR3: TGTGTCAGCAGCTTCGAAACTACTCCTCAGTACTTC. It codes for CVSSFETTPQYF.

Only a few counts were recorded for this clonotype. The genes are TRBV7-2 and TRBJ2-7; D is ambiguous. Germline values: CDR1 SGHTA, CDR2 FQGNSA. With 5 bases removed from V and 3 bases from J, the gap between germline ends came to 20 bases. The CDR3 runs to 16 residues. The CDR3 region has the DNA TGTGCCAGCAGCCCCTCCATCGTCGCGGAAAGCTACGAGCAGTACTTC. As protein: CASSPSIVAESYEQYF.

This clonotype came up many times. CDR3 sequence reads: CASSIDRGYEQYF. The DNA for the CDR3 is TGTGCCAGCAGCATAGACAGGGGGTACGAGCAGTACTTC. The rearrangement uses TRBV7-9 and TRBJ2-7; 9 bases line up with TRBD1. Germline-derived CDR1 and CDR2 are SEHNR and FQNEAQ (reference sequence). The CDR3 consists of 13 residues. With 5 bases clipped from V and 4 bases from J, the junction kept 3 bases outside the gene matches.